This T cell receptor (beta chain) was profiled in a study of Graves' ophthalmopathy and Graves' hyperthyroidism. The study amplified TCR beta CDR3 regions using RNA transcripts. The first-round RT-PCR employed HTBI primers together with the Qiagen OneStep RT-PCR kit. A multiplex PCR was then performed as the second round. One entry per CDR3 protein, called by TCRdb with MiXCR from the multiplex PCR reads. Among more than 300,000 distinct CDR3 sequences listed, about 17% were seen once. This CDR3 region has 17 residues. V was trimmed by 3 bases and J by 0 bases, leaving 15 bases between them. Fresh peripheral blood, around 10 ml, was the PBMC source.

The receptor was isolated from an adult woman with stable Graves' hyperthyroidism. V and J are TRBV12-3 or TRBV12-4 and TRBJ2-4; D not certain. Material for sequencing was peripheral blood. The CDR3 loop is CASSFGSGSVAKNIQYF. Here the CDR3 DNA reads TGTGCCAGCAGTTTTGGGTCCGGTTCTGTAGCCAAAAACATTCAGTACTTC.